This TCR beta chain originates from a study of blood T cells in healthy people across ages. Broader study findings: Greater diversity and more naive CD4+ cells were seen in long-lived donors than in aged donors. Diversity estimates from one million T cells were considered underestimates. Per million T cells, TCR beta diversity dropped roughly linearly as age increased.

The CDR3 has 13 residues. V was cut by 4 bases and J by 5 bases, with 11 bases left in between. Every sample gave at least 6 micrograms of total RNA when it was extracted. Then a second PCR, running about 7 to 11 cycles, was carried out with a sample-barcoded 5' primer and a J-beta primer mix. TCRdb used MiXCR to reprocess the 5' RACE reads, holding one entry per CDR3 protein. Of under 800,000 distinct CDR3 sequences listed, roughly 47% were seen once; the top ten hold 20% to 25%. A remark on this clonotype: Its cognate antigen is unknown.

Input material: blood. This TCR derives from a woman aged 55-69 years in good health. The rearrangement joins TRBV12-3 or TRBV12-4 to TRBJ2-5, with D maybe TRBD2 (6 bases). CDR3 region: CASSSGEVETQYF. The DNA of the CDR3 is TGTGCCAGCAGTTCTGGGGAGGTGGAGACCCAGTACTTC.